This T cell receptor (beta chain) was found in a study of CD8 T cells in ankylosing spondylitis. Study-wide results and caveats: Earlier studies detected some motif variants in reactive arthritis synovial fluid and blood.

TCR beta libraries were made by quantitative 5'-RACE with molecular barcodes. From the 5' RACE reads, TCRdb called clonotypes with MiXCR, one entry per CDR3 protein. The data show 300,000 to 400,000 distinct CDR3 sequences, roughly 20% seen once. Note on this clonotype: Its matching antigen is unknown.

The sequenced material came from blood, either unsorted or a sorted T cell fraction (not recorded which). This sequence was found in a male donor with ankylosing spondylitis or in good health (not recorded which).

CDR3: CASSLTGGGELFF. CDR3 DNA sequence: TGTGCCAGCAGTCTAACAGGGGGAGGGGAGCTGTTTTTT. V and J are TRBV6-1 and TRBJ2-2, with 8 bases fitting TRBD1. The trim removed 5 bases at V and 8 bases at J, leaving 4 bases unmatched. Germline CDR1 and CDR2: MNHNS and SASEGT. The CDR3 is made up of 13 amino acids.